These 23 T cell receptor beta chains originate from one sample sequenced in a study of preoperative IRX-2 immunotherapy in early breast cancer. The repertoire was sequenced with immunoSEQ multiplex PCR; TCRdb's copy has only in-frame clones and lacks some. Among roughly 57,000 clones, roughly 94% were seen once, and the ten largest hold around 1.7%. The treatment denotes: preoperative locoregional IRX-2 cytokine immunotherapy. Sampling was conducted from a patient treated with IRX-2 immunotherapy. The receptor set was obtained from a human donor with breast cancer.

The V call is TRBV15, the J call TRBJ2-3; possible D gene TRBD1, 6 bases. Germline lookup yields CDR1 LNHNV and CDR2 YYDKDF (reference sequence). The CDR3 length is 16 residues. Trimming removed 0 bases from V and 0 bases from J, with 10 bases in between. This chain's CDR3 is CATSRDPTGSTDTQYF. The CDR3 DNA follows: TGTGCCACCAGCAGAGATCCGACAGGCAGCACAGATACGCAGTATTTT.

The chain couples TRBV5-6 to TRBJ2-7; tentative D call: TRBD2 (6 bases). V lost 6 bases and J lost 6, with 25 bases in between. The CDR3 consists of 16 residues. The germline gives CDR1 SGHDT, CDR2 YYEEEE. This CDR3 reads CASTALPGAGSIEQYF. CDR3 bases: TGTGCCAGCACTGCGTTACCGGGAGCTGGGTCGATCGAGCAGTACTTC.

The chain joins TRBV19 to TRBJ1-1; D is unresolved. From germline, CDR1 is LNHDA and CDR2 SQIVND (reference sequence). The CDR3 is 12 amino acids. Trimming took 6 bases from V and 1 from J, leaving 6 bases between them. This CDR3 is CASRLGNTEAFF. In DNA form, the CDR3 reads TGTGCCAGTAGGCTGGGGAACACTGAAGCTTTCTTT.

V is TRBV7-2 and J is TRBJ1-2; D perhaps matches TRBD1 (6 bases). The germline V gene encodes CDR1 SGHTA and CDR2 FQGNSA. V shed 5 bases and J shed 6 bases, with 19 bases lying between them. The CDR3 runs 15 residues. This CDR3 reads CASSQVGGRGHGYTF. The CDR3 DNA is TGTGCCAGCAGCCAAGTCGGCGGGCGGGGGCATGGCTACACCTTC.

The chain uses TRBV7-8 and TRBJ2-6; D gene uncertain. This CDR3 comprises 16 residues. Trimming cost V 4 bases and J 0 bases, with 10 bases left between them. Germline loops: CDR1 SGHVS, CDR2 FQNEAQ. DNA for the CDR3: TGTGCCAGCAGCTCCCCCGGGTTCTCTGGGGCCAACGTCCTGACTTTC. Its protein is CASSSPGFSGANVLTF.

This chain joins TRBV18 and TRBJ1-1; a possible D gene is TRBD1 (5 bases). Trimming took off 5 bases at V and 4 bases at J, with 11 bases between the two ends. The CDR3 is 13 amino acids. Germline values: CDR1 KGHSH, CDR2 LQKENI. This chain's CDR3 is CASSVGGGTEAFF. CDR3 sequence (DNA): TGTGCCAGCTCAGTCGGGGGTGGCACTGAAGCTTTCTTT.

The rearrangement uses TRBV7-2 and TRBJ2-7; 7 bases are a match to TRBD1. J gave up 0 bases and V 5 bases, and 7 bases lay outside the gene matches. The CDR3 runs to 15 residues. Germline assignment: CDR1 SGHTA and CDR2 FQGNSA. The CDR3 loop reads CASSRVRDSSYEQYF. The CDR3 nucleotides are TGTGCCAGCAGCAGGGTCCGGGACAGCTCCTACGAGCAGTACTTC.

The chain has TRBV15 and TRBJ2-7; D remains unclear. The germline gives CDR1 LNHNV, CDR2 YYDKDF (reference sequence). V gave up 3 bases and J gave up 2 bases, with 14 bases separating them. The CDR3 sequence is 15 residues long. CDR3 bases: TGTGCCACCAGCAGGATTGGGAACCGGGCCTACGAGCAGTACTTC. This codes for CATSRIGNRAYEQYF.

CDR3: CASSYPGAGDYEQYF. DNA of the CDR3: TGTGCCAGCAGCTACCCCGGGGCAGGGGACTACGAGCAGTACTTC. This chain links TRBV11-2 with TRBJ2-5; D might be TRBD1 (6 bases). The end of the DNA is better explained by TRBJ2-7, so the J call may be wrong. Germline V gene sequence: CDR1 SGHAT, CDR2 FQNNGV. CDR3 length: 15 amino acids.

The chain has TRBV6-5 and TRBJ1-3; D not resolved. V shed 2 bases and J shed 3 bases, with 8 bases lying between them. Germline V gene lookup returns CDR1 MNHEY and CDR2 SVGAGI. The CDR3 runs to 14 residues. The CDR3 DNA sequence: TGTGCCAGCAGTTACGTTGGCCGTGGAAACACCATATATTTT. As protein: CASSYVGRGNTIYF.

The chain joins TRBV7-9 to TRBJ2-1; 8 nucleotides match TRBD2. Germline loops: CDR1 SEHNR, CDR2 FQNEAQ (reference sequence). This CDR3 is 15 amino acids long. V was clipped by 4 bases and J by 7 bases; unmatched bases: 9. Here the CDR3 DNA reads TGTGCCAGCAGCTCGCCGGGACTAGTGGGGAATGAGCAGTTCTTC. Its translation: CASSSPGLVGNEQFF.

The CDR3 sequence is CASSLRDPGTDTQYF. CDR3 DNA: TGTGCCAGCAGCTTGCGTGACCCGGGCACAGATACGCAGTATTTT. The J gene is TRBJ2-3, the V gene TRBV11-1; no clear D gene. The CDR3 has 15 residues. Germline V gives CDR1 SGHAT, CDR2 FQDESV (reference sequence). V lost 3 bases to trimming and J lost 1 base, with 11 bases between them.

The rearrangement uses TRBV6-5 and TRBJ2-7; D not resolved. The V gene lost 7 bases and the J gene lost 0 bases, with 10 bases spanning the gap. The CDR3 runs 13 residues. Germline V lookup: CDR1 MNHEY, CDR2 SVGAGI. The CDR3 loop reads CASTHRPSYEQYF. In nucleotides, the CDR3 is TGTGCCAGCACTCACCGCCCCTCCTACGAGCAGTACTTC.

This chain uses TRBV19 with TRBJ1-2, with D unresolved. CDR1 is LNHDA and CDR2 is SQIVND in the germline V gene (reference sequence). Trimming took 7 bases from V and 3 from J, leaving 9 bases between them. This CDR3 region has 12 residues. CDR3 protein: CASTARDYGYTF. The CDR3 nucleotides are TGTGCCAGTACCGCTAGAGACTATGGCTACACCTTC.

CDR3 loop: CASSWSVGGELFF. CDR3 coding DNA: TGTGCCAGCAGTTGGTCAGTCGGCGGGGAGCTGTTTTTT. The rearrangement uses TRBV2 and TRBJ2-2; no reliable D call. The CDR3 has 13 residues. V lost 5 bases to trimming and J lost 7 bases, with 11 bases between them. Germline assignment: CDR1 SNHLY and CDR2 FYNNEI.

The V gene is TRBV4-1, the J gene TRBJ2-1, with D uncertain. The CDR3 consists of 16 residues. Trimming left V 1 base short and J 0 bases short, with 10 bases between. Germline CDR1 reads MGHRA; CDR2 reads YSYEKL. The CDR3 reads CASSQGDLNSYNEQFF. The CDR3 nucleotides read TGCGCCAGCAGCCAAGGGGATCTAAACTCCTACAATGAGCAGTTCTTC.

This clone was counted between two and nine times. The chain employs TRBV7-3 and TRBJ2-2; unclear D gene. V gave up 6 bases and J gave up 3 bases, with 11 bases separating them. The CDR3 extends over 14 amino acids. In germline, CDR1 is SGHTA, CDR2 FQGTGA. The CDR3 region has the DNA TGTGCCAGCAGGGCTCATCGAGACACCGGGGAGCTGTTTTTT. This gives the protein CASRAHRDTGELFF.

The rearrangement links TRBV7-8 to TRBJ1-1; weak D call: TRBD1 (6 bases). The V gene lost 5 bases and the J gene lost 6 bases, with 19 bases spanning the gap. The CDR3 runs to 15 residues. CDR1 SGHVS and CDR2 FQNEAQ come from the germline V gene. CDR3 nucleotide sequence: TGTGCCAGCAGCCACCCCACGGGGGCTACTTCTGAAGCTTTCTTT. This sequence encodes CASSHPTGATSEAFF.

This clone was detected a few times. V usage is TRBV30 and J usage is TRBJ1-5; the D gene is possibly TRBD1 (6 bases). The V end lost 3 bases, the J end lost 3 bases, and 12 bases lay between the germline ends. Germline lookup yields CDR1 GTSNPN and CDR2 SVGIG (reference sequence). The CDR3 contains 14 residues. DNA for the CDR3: TGTGCCTGGAGGGGGGGGCAGCCCAATCAGCCCCAGCATTTT. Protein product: CAWRGGQPNQPQHF.

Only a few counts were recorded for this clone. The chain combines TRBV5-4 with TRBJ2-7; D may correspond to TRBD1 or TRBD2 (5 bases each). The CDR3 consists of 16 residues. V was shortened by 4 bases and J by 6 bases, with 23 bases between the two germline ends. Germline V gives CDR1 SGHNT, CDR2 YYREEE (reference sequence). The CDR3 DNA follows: TGTGCCAGCAGCCAAGGTACTGGGGGAAGGTCTCGCGAGCAGTACTTC. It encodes CASSQGTGGRSREQYF. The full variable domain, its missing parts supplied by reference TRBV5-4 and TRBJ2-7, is ETGVTQSPTHLIKTRGQQVTLRCSSQSGHNTVSWYQQALGQGPQFIFQYYREEENGRGNFPPRFSGLQFPNYSSELNVNALELDDSALYLCASSQGTGGRSREQYFGPGTRLTVT.

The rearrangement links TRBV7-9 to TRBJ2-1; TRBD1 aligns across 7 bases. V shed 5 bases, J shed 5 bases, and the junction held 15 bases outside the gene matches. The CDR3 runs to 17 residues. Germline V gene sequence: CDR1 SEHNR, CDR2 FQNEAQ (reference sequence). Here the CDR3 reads CASSLTRDRQLNNEQFF. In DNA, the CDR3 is TGTGCCAGCAGCCTAACCAGGGACAGACAACTCAACAATGAGCAGTTCTTC.

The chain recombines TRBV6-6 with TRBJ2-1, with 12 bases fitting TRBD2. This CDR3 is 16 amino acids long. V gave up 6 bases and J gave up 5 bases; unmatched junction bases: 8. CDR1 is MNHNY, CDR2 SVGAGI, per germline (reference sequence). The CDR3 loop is CASSLAGGIRHNEQFF. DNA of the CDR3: TGTGCCAGCAGCCTAGCGGGAGGGATCAGGCACAATGAGCAGTTCTTC.

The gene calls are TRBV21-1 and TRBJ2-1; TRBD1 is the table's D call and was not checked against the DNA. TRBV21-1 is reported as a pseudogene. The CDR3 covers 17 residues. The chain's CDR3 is CASSKARQGEGYNEQFF. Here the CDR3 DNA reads TGTGCCAGCAGCAAAGCGAGGCAGGGGGAAGGCTACAATGAGCAGTTCTTC.